Below are 13 T cell receptor beta chains sequenced from a single sample in a study of T cell repertoires in cytomegalovirus infection. Each CDR3 protein gets one entry after TCRdb re-called the reads with MiXCR. In the table there are under 600,000 distinct CDR3 sequences, approximately 17% of which are singletons. The source material was CD8+ T cells from PBMCs. Receptors originate from a human donor in good health (CMV status not recorded). Some clones in this sample may be carry-over from other donors' samples.

There are many counts of this clonotype. The CDR3 loop is CASSLALAGPGDEQFF. The CDR3 nucleotides are TGTGCCAGCAGCTTAGCGCTAGCGGGGCCCGGTGATGAGCAGTTCTTC. The rearrangement joins TRBV7-2 to TRBJ2-1, with 9 positions matching TRBD2. The ends lost 0 bases at V and 8 bases at J; junction bases unmatched: 8. Germline V gene sequence: CDR1 SGHTA, CDR2 FQGNSA. CDR3 length equals 16 residues.

The chain couples TRBV28 to TRBJ1-2; weak D call: TRBD1 (6 bases). This CDR3 has 15 residues. Per the germline V gene, CDR1 is MDHEN and CDR2 is SYDVKM. Trimming removed 2 bases from V and 3 bases from J, with 13 bases in between. The CDR3 nucleotides are TGTGCCAGCAGTTTACTCAGGGGAGACGACTATGGCTACACCTTC. It specifies CASSLLRGDDYGYTF.

The chain joins TRBV9 to TRBJ1-1; no clear D. The CDR3 consists of 16 residues. CDR1 and CDR2 (germline): SGDLS, YYNGEE. V gave up 0 bases and J gave up 2 bases, with 14 bases separating them. The CDR3 here is CASSVGTDMFNTEAFF. The CDR3 nucleotides read TGTGCCAGCAGCGTAGGGACGGATATGTTCAACACTGAAGCTTTCTTT.

In its sample, this clonotype was seen many times. The chain has TRBV6-6 and TRBJ2-2; D may match TRBD1 or TRBD2 (5 bases each). V was trimmed by 4 bases and J by 4 bases, leaving 10 bases between them. The CDR3 has 14 amino acids. The germline V gene has CDR1 MNHNY and CDR2 SVGAGI (reference sequence). CDR3 DNA sequence: TGTGCCAGCAGTTTCGGGGCTGGCACCGGGGAGCTGTTTTTT. This gives the protein CASSFGAGTGELFF.

This clonotype has just a few counts. This chain uses TRBV5-1 with TRBJ2-3; 9 bases match TRBD2. The junction had 9 bases not matched to a gene; V was cut back by 1 base and J by 0 bases. The CDR3 is 18 amino acids. Germline V lookup: CDR1 SGHRS, CDR2 YFSETQ. The CDR3 is CASSLTSGQLISTDTQYF. The CDR3 nucleotides read TGCGCCAGCAGCTTGACTAGCGGGCAGCTCATTAGCACAGATACGCAGTATTTT.

As for this clonotype: A much larger clone lies a single base off, so this may be a read error. The chain is built from TRBV7-9 and TRBJ2-5; D call uncertain. Germline CDR1 and CDR2: SEHNR and FQNEAQ (reference sequence). The CDR3 has 12 amino acids. Between the trimmed V and J ends, which lost 7 bases and 5 bases, there was a span of 11 bases. CDR3 DNA sequence: TGTGCCAGCAATTTTCGACCCGAGACCCAGTACTTC. Encoded protein: CASNFRPETQYF.

This clonotype was counted a few times. This sequence joins TRBV12-3 or TRBV12-4 and TRBJ2-3; D may be TRBD1 (6 bases). Deletions cut 6 bases from V and 2 bases from J, with 15 bases between. This CDR3 has 15 residues. CDR3 in DNA: TGTGCCAGCAGCCCGGACAGCTTGATCACAGATACGCAGTATTTT. Residues: CASSPDSLITDTQYF.

The J gene is TRBJ2-1, the V gene TRBV3-1; 10 positions match TRBD2. Trimming took 4 bases from V and 7 from J; bases not matched to a gene: 4. In germline, CDR1 is LGHDT, CDR2 YNNKEL (reference sequence). There are 14 residues in the CDR3. DNA for the CDR3: TGTGCCAGCAGCCCCCTAGCGGGAGAGAATGAGCAGTTCTTC. Its protein product is CASSPLAGENEQFF.

The J gene is TRBJ2-5, the V gene TRBV28, with 8 bases fitting TRBD1. The CDR3 has 16 residues. V shed 7 bases, J shed 5 bases, and the junction held 15 bases outside the gene matches. Germline V gene sequence: CDR1 MDHEN, CDR2 SYDVKM. The CDR3 protein is CASTPGKAGGEETQYF. The CDR3 DNA reads as TGTGCCAGCACTCCGGGGAAGGCAGGGGGCGAGGAGACCCAGTACTTC.

The chain uses TRBV28 and TRBJ2-7, with D maybe TRBD1 (6 bases). Germline V gene lookup returns CDR1 MDHEN and CDR2 SYDVKM. Trimming cost V 3 bases and J 2 bases, with 14 bases left between them. The CDR3 covers 15 residues. The CDR3 loop is CASSFAADSTYEQYF. For the CDR3, the DNA is TGTGCCAGCAGTTTCGCCGCGGACAGTACCTACGAGCAGTACTTC.

The V gene is TRBV27, the J gene TRBJ2-5; 9 bases are a match to TRBD1. The CDR3 extends over 16 amino acids. After removal of 2 bases from V and 5 bases from J, the junction contained 9 bases not matched to a gene. Germline V gene sequence: CDR1 MNHEY, CDR2 SMNVEV (reference sequence). The CDR3 here is CASSLGAGQGWETQYF. DNA of the CDR3: TGTGCCAGCAGTTTAGGTGCAGGACAGGGGTGGGAGACCCAGTACTTC.

This clonotype was recorded at least ten times. The rearrangement links TRBV7-8 to TRBJ1-5; the D is unclear. Looked up from germline, CDR1 is SGHVS and CDR2 is FQNEAQ. This CDR3 spans 15 amino acids. Trimming stripped 2 bases from V and 1 base from J, with 9 bases between. The CDR3 nucleotides are TGTGCCAGCAGCTTAAGGGCCTCGAGCAATCAGCCCCAGCATTTT. This sequence encodes CASSLRASSNQPQHF.

Note on this clonotype: At one end, the junction sequence differs from germline, possibly due to a read error. The chain links TRBV7-8 to TRBJ2-3; D is perhaps TRBD1 (6 bases). Germline V CDR1 and CDR2: SGHVS, FQNEAQ. The CDR3 totals 14 residues. CDR3 DNA: TGTGACAGCAGCTTTTCGGGACAAACAGATACGCAGTATTTT. Protein: CDSSFSGQTDTQYF.